The 27 T cell receptor beta chains below all came from one sample that was sequenced in a study of shared clonotypes between healthy human individuals (dated by TCRdb to about 2020). Library preparation used the immunoSEQ multiplex PCR assay. Drawn from immuneACCESS, this table holds only the in-frame rearrangements with V and J called that TCRdb kept. Clones are partly lost; checked studies trace under half to an unresolved V gene and leave the rest unexplained. This sample is represented by about 600,000 clones; approximately 97% of them were singletons. 0.045% to 0.07% of the sample is taken by the ten largest. The sequencing input was naive CD4+ T cells sorted from blood. The cell subset or site label on this specimen signifies: CD45RA+ positively selected. Receptor source: a woman in her twenties or thirties in good health.

The V gene is TRBV7-8, the J gene TRBJ1-5; 8 bases line up with TRBD1. The CDR3 is made up of 16 amino acids. J gave up 6 bases and V 4 bases, and 11 bases lay outside the gene matches. The germline V gene has CDR1 SGHVS and CDR2 FQNEAQ. The CDR3 loop is CASSSGGGGPGQPQHF. CDR3 coding DNA: TGTGCCAGCAGCTCAGGGGGCGGGGGGCCCGGTCAGCCCCAGCATTTT.

This clone was picked up one time. V is TRBV12-2 and J is TRBJ2-3; the D segment call TRBD2 is taken from the table without a DNA check. TRBV12-2 is a recognized pseudogene. The CDR3 runs 17 residues. CDR3 nucleotides: TGTGCAAGTCCCACCTCTAGCGCCGAATTTGGCACAGATACGCAGTATTTT. Residues: CASPTSSAEFGTDTQYF.

This chain uses TRBV28 with TRBJ2-1; TRBD1 aligns across 10 bases. The trim removed 5 bases at V and 6 bases at J, leaving 4 bases unmatched. Germline V gives CDR1 MDHEN, CDR2 SYDVKM. The CDR3 length is 14 residues. The CDR3 bases are TGTGCCAGCAGTCCGGGACAGGGGATCAATGAGCAGTTCTTC. It is translated as CASSPGQGINEQFF.

The rearrangement joins TRBV7-8 to TRBJ2-1; TRBD2 aligns across 10 bases. CDR3 length equals 19 residues. With V trimmed by 5 bases and J by 0 bases, 13 bases remained unmatched. CDR1 and CDR2 (germline): SGHVS, FQNEAQ. The CDR3 DNA is TGTGCCAGCAGCCGAAGACTAGCGGGCCCAAAGGGCTCCTACAATGAGCAGTTCTTC. This encodes CASSRRLAGPKGSYNEQFF.

The rearrangement links TRBV1 to TRBJ1-4. TRBV1 is shown as a pseudogene. This CDR3 comprises 17 residues. In DNA form, the CDR3 reads TGCACCAGCAGCCAACGGACCATTCTCGAAACTAATGAAAAACTGTTTTTT. It yields the protein CTSSQRTILETNEKLFF.

The chain carries TRBV30 and TRBJ2-7, with 8 bases fitting TRBD2. There are 14 residues in the CDR3. Germline V gene data show CDR1 as GTSNPN and CDR2 as SVGIG (reference sequence). V was clipped by 0 bases and J by 3 bases; unmatched bases: 4. CDR3 nucleotides: TGTGCCTGGAGTGTAGAAGCGGGAGTCTACGAGCAGTACTTC. It translates to CAWSVEAGVYEQYF.

The chain joins TRBV11-3 to TRBJ2-1, with TRBD2 matching over 7 bases. J was trimmed by 4 bases and V by 5 bases; bases with no gene match: 17. Germline lookup yields CDR1 SGHNT and CDR2 YENEEA. The CDR3 sequence is 18 residues long. CDR3 region: CASSRQWASGDGYNEQFF. The DNA of the CDR3 is TGTGCCAGCAGCCGCCAGTGGGCTAGCGGAGACGGATACAATGAGCAGTTCTTC.

The chain is built from TRBV5-1 and TRBJ1-1; 10 bases are shared with TRBD1. CDR1 and CDR2 (germline): SGHRS, YFSETQ. There are 11 residues in the CDR3. With 7 bases clipped from V and 12 bases from J, the junction kept 6 bases outside the gene matches. The DNA for the CDR3 is TGCGCCAGCTCCGGGACAGGGGAAACTTTCTTT. Amino acids: CASSGTGETFF. The entire variable domain, with the rest obtained from reference TRBV5-1 and TRBJ1-1, is as follows: KAGVTQTPRYLIKTRGQQVTLSCSPISGHRSVSWYQQTPGQGLQFLFEYFSETQRNKGNFPGRFSGRQFSNSRSEMNVSTLELGDSALYLCASSGTGETFFGQGTRLTVV.

This chain uses TRBV11-1 with TRBJ2-3; TRBD1 matches at 7 bases. There are 14 residues in the CDR3. CDR1 and CDR2 (germline): SGHAT, FQDESV (reference sequence). J was trimmed by 6 bases and V by 5 bases; bases with no gene match: 8. The CDR3: CASSPHRGLDTQYF. The CDR3, as DNA: TGTGCCAGCAGCCCCCACAGGGGCCTGGATACGCAGTATTTT. The complete variable domain, with remaining parts taken from reference TRBV11-1 and TRBJ2-3, reads EAEVAQSPRYKITEKSQAVAFWCDPISGHATLYWYRQILGQGPELLVQFQDESVVDDSQLPKDRFSAERLKGVDSTLKIQPAELGDSAMYLCASSPHRGLDTQYFGPGTRLTVL.

The chain joins TRBV29-1 to TRBJ2-1, with 14 bases aligning to TRBD2. This CDR3 spans 14 amino acids. Trimming cost V 6 bases and J 8 bases; bases outside gene matches: 6. The germline CDR1 and CDR2 sequences are SQVTM and ANQGSEA. CDR3 protein: CSVTGLAGVDEQFF. The CDR3 nucleotides are TGCAGCGTAACGGGACTAGCGGGAGTAGATGAGCAGTTCTTC.

The count of this clone is one. V is TRBV14 and J is TRBJ2-7, with 8 bases that match TRBD1. V shed 6 bases and J 2 bases; nucleotides not matched to a gene: 3. The CDR3 consists of 13 residues. Looked up from germline, CDR1 is SGHDN and CDR2 is FVKESK. The CDR3 loop reads CASRGTGTYEQYF. In nucleotides, the CDR3 is TGTGCCAGCAGGGGGACAGGAACCTACGAGCAGTACTTC.

The CDR3 nucleotides are TGTGCCAGCTCACCACCCGGGACAGGGCGGAACGGGGAGCTGTTTTTT. This gives the protein CASSPPGTGRNGELFF. This chain links TRBV18 with TRBJ2-2; 9 nucleotides align to TRBD1. The germline V gene encodes CDR1 KGHSH and CDR2 LQKENI. The ends lost 0 bases at V and 7 bases at J; junction bases unmatched: 6. The CDR3 runs 16 residues.

This CDR3 is CASSTRTEMNTEAFF. The CDR3 DNA reads as TGTGCCAGCAGTACCCGGACGGAGATGAACACTGAAGCTTTCTTT. The gene calls are TRBV6-5 and TRBJ1-1; D gene uncertain. The CDR3 is 15 amino acids. CDR1 is MNHEY and CDR2 is SVGAGI in the germline V gene. Deletions cut 5 bases from V and 0 bases from J, with 13 bases between.

Remarks on this clone: At one end, the junction sequence differs from germline, possibly due to a read error. The chain links TRBV4-1 to TRBJ2-7, with D possibly being TRBD2 (6 bases). This CDR3 region has 15 residues. Germline lookup yields CDR1 MGHRA and CDR2 YSYEKL. In nucleotides, the CDR3 is TGCGCCAGCAGCCGGGGCGCGGGATTCACTACACCTACGAGCTTC. It yields the protein CASSRGAGFTTPTSF.

The rearrangement joins TRBV27 to TRBJ2-7, with unresolved D. This CDR3 spans 12 amino acids. Germline V CDR1 and CDR2: MNHEY, SMNVEV (reference sequence). Trimming removed 3 bases from V and 1 base from J, with 4 bases in between. CDR3 protein: CASSFLSYEQYF. In DNA, the CDR3 is TGTGCCAGCAGTTTCCTTTCCTACGAGCAGTACTTC.

V usage is TRBV5-1 and J usage is TRBJ2-3, with TRBD2 matching 9 bases. After removal of 0 bases from V and 5 bases from J, the junction contained 13 bases not matched to a gene. CDR3 length equals 18 residues. The germline gives CDR1 SGHRS, CDR2 YFSETQ. CDR3 loop: CASSLASGRFPRLDTQYF. CDR3 coding DNA: TGCGCCAGCAGCTTGGCCAGCGGGAGGTTCCCCCGGTTAGATACGCAGTATTTT.

This chain's CDR3 is CASSGGIGRKFAEAFF. The CDR3 coding sequence is TGTGCCAGCAGTGGCGGGATTGGACGTAAGTTCGCTGAAGCTTTCTTT. The chain links TRBV28 to TRBJ1-1; D unresolved. Trimming pared 5 bases from V and 6 bases from J, leaving 22 bases between. The CDR3 loop spans 16 amino acids. Germline V CDR1 and CDR2: MDHEN, SYDVKM.

This chain joins TRBV28 and TRBJ2-7, with 7 bases identical to TRBD2. The ends lost 7 bases at V and 5 bases at J; junction bases unmatched: 2. The CDR3 has 11 residues. CDR1 MDHEN and CDR2 SYDVKM come from the germline V gene. CDR3: CASKGLNEQYF. CDR3 DNA sequence: TGTGCCAGCAAGGGACTAAACGAGCAGTACTTC.

The chain joins TRBV5-4 to TRBJ2-1, with a possible D match to TRBD1 (5 bases). The CDR3 covers 14 residues. CDR1 and CDR2 from the germline V gene are SGHNT and YYREEE (reference sequence). The V gene lost 4 bases and the J gene lost 6 bases, with 14 bases spanning the gap. The CDR3 loop is CASSPAQGLNEQFF. CDR3 sequence (DNA): TGTGCCAGCAGCCCCGCTCAGGGTCTCAATGAGCAGTTCTTC.

V gene TRBV5-8 combines with J gene TRBJ2-6, with D perhaps TRBD1 or TRBD2 (5 bases each). The CDR3 is 16 residues long. V shed 4 bases and J shed 0 bases, with 11 bases lying between them. Germline CDR1 reads SGHTS; CDR2 reads YDEGEE. CDR3 coding DNA: TGTGCCAGCAGCCCGGGACGGTTCTCTGGGGCCAACGTCCTGACTTTC. Translated: CASSPGRFSGANVLTF.

V usage is TRBV7-2 and J usage is TRBJ2-1, with 7 bases that match TRBD2. The CDR3 runs 15 residues. With 2 bases clipped from V and 3 bases from J, the junction kept 4 bases outside the gene matches. Germline lookup yields CDR1 SGHTA and CDR2 FQGNSA. The CDR3 region has the DNA TGTGCCAGCAGCTTAAGGGCTAGCGGCTACAATGAGCAGTTCTTC. Protein: CASSLRASGYNEQFF.

The CDR3 DNA sequence: TGTGCCACCGGGGGCGGCACAGATACGCAGTATTTT. Amino acid sequence: CATGGGTDTQYF. The chain couples TRBV10-3 to TRBJ2-3; perhaps D is TRBD1 or TRBD2 (6 bases each). The CDR3 spans 12 residues. V lost 10 bases and J 1 base, leaving 9 bases between the germline ends. Germline values: CDR1 ENHRY, CDR2 SYGVKD.

The chain carries TRBV14 and TRBJ1-2; no definite D call. In germline, CDR1 is SGHDN, CDR2 FVKESK. This CDR3 spans 15 amino acids. Trimming stripped 0 bases from V and 4 bases from J, with 12 bases between. CDR3 in DNA: TGTGCCAGCAGCCAAGATCAGGCAGGCCGCTATGGCTACACCTTC. This gives the protein CASSQDQAGRYGYTF.

Here the CDR3 DNA reads TGTGCCAGCAGCTTGCTAGCGGGAGGGCCGATTATCAATGAGCAGTTCTTC. Its translation is CASSLLAGGPIINEQFF. The V gene is TRBV7-6, the J gene TRBJ2-1; 12 bases agree with TRBD2. The CDR3 has 17 amino acids. V shed 3 bases, J shed 6 bases, and the junction held 9 bases outside the gene matches. CDR1 SGHVS and CDR2 FNYEAQ come from the germline V gene.

The rearrangement joins TRBV2 to TRBJ2-5; 9 nucleotides agree with TRBD1. CDR3 length: 15 residues. The V segment lost 1 base and the J segment 5 bases; nucleotides outside the gene matches: 5. From germline, CDR1 is SNHLY and CDR2 FYNNEI. The CDR3 region has the DNA TGTGCCAGCAGTGAAGACAGGGGGCGCTGGGAGACCCAGTACTTC. The encoded protein is CASSEDRGRWETQYF. The full variable domain, with the rest looked up from reference TRBV2 and TRBJ2-5, is EPEVTQTPSHQVTQMGQEVILRCVPISNHLYFYWYRQILGQKVEFLVSFYNNEISEKSEIFDDQFSVERPDGSNFTLKIRSTKLEDSAMYFCASSEDRGRWETQYFGPGTRLLVL.

The gene calls are TRBV5-1 and TRBJ1-1; D is perhaps TRBD1 (6 bases). With 4 bases removed from V and 4 bases from J, the gap between germline ends came to 23 bases. This CDR3 spans 17 amino acids. CDR1 and CDR2 from the germline V gene are SGHRS and YFSETQ. Written as DNA, the CDR3 is TGCGCCAGCAGCGGGAAGACAGGACCTTCAATCTTCACTGAAGCTTTCTTT. As protein: CASSGKTGPSIFTEAFF.

CDR3 sequence reads: CASSVDRGPYEQYF. DNA of the CDR3: TGTGCCAGTAGTGTGGACAGGGGGCCCTACGAGCAGTACTTC. The V gene is TRBV19, the J gene TRBJ2-7, with TRBD1 identical over 11 bases. Trimming took 5 bases from V and 2 from J; bases not matched to a gene: 2. The CDR3 is made up of 14 amino acids. From germline, CDR1 is LNHDA and CDR2 SQIVND (reference sequence).